What follows describes a single TCR beta chain. What antigen it recognizes has not been identified. Base qualities are missing; no much larger clone stands one base away. Samples from volunteer blood donors who had recovered from COVID-19 were contributed by a second Seattle source. The collaborating institutions used their own protocols to collect whole blood in K2EDTA tubes. For TCRbeta analysis, collaborators shipped samples as frozen whole blood, isolated PBMCs, or DNA extracted from either of those sample types. This sample was taken from a study of blood T cell repertoires in COVID-19 (dated by TCRdb to about 2020). In the study overall: The collaborator samples originated in the United States, Italy and Spain and spanned the acute and convalescent phases of COVID-19. Sample metadata almost always included a de-identified subject ID, COVID-19 status, age in years and sex. The repertoires were released in a freely available public database intended as a resource for research on the immune response to SARS-CoV-2. HLA class I and class II types, where available, came from metadata supplied by the sample provider rather than from assay-based typing. Subjects who had been exposed to COVID-19, were actively infected with it, or had recovered from it provided the deeply sampled blood TCRbeta repertoires that made up the dataset. The material from the prospective study consisted of cDNA or gDNA derived from T cells, B-cell-depleted T cells, or PBMCs. The samples were drawn from the first 160 participants of the ongoing ImmuneRACE study and from 1,254 subjects provided by 6 global collaborators. Paper-wide results and their limitations: How much clinical and demographic metadata was included differed by source and by participant, and the metadata was provided uncurated.

The germline V gene (reference sequence) gives CDR1 as GTSNPN and CDR2 as SVGIG. Trimming removed 3 bases from V and 1 base from J; the gene matches leave 7 bases unexplained. Inclusive of the bounding cysteine and phenylalanine, the CDR3 is 15 residues long. Left in the record is the CDR3 DNA by itself, 45 bases read in frame from the first base. The immunoSEQ Assay, a bias-controlled multiplex PCR, was used to amplify TCRbeta CDR3 regions from genomic DNA. On the authors' methods: The number of nucleated cells in each sample was estimated from the amplification of reference gene primers within the assay. To quantify the absolute abundance of each unique TCRbeta CDR3 rearrangement, sequence reads were collapsed and filtered. For each sample, productive Simpson clonality was calculated as the square root of Simpson's diversity index over productive rearrangements. The immuneACCESS repertoire file appears here via TCRdb, limited to in-frame rearrangements. These files lack a portion of the clones; in checked studies, under half of the deficit traces to unresolved V genes, and the cause of the others is not known. The DNA was the basis for D and trimming; V, J and clone size are from that table. This sample comprises roughly 300,000 clones, approximately 89% of them detected only once. The ten largest clones capture 7.8% of the sample.

The origin of this receptor is a woman aged 45-60 years who had recovered from COVID-19. What was sequenced was peripheral blood. The V gene is TRBV30 and the J gene is TRBJ1-2; 8 nucleotides in the junction match TRBD1. CDR3 reads: CAWSDGQGINYGYTF. The sequenced DNA: TGTGCCTGGAGCGATGGACAGGGTATTAACTATGGCTACACCTTC.